This section outlines one TCR beta chain sequence together with its context. Its specificity is not known. These data belong to a study of cytomegalovirus exposure and HLA in healthy donors. Study at large: Within the Caucasian-associated ancestry cluster were about 81% of the roughly 400 genotyped donors.

The study, taken as a whole, reports: Roughly uniform sequencing depth across donors was assumed, possibly incorrectly. Upon later analysis, HLA-associated TCR beta chains proved more clonally expanded than other, equally common chains. Cytomegalovirus status was reportedly diagnosed by the classifier with high sensitivity and specificity.

Primers: 60 Vbeta forward and 13 Jbeta reverse. Libraries were prepared by immunoSEQ multiplex PCR; TCRdb keeps only in-frame clonotypes and omits some of them. The listing records about 55,000 clones. V dropped 8 bases and J dropped 3; count of bases not matched to a gene: 8. Germline V CDR1 and CDR2: LNHDA, SQIVND (reference sequence). This CDR3 comprises 14 residues. This receptor was taken from a woman aged 60-75 years in good health and CMV-seropositive. The rearrangement uses TRBV19 and TRBJ2-3; 7 nucleotides line up with TRBD2. The sample taken for sequencing was PBMCs. The CDR3, as DNA: TGTGCCAGTTTTCCCGGGGGGTCAACAGATACGCAGTATTTT. It translates to CASFPGGSTDTQYF.